The 20 T cell receptor beta chains reported below all come from one sample, sequenced in a study of chemoradiotherapy in HPV16-positive cancers. Produced via immunoSEQ multiplex PCR; TCRdb's table is partial and in-frame only. The data contain tens of thousands of clones, less than 95% of them singletons. The specimen was collected from a patient who underwent chemoradiotherapy. Source of these receptors: a human donor with HPV-associated anogenital cancer.

This rearrangement joins TRBV18 to TRBJ1-1; 9 positions agree with TRBD1. Germline V lookup: CDR1 KGHSH, CDR2 LQKENI. The CDR3 consists of 16 residues. The V and J ends lost 2 bases and 0 bases, in that order; junction bases with no gene match: 4. CDR3 protein: CASSPVDRGLNTEAFF. The CDR3 DNA sequence: TGTGCCAGCTCACCAGTGGACAGGGGACTGAACACTGAAGCTTTCTTT.

The rearrangement links TRBV2 to TRBJ2-3; D perhaps matches TRBD1 (5 bases). Per germline, CDR1 SNHLY and CDR2 FYNNEI. The CDR3 loop spans 14 amino acids. V dropped 6 bases and J dropped 8 bases, with 18 bases sitting between them. Here the CDR3 DNA reads TGTGCCAGCAGCCCTGGCAGGGCCGTGGCTACGCAGTATTTT. Translation: CASSPGRAVATQYF.

The chain employs TRBV6-1 and TRBJ2-7; D call uncertain. Germline-derived CDR1 and CDR2 are MNHNS and SASEGT. The CDR3 runs 13 residues. Trimming cost V 11 bases and J 4 bases, with 18 bases left between them. The CDR3 sequence is CAAKGASIYEQYF. CDR3 coding DNA: TGTGCCGCCAAGGGTGCGTCGATATACGAGCAGTACTTC.

The rearrangement links TRBV2 to TRBJ2-2; D may match TRBD1 or TRBD2 (6 bases each). Germline V gene lookup returns CDR1 SNHLY and CDR2 FYNNEI. This CDR3 has 15 amino acids. V was shortened by 0 bases and J by 5 bases, with 10 bases between the two germline ends. CDR3 in amino acids: CASSEAGGSTGELFF. The CDR3 DNA follows: TGTGCCAGCAGTGAAGCAGGGGGGAGTACCGGGGAGCTGTTTTTT.

The genes are TRBV7-2 and TRBJ2-7; 8 nucleotides line up with TRBD1. V trimming: 5 bases; J trimming: 3 bases; junction bases outside the gene matches: 9. Germline loops: CDR1 SGHTA, CDR2 FQGNSA. The CDR3 contains 15 residues. The CDR3 DNA follows: TGTGCCAGCAGCCCCCAAATAGGACAGGGCTACGAGCAGTACTTC. Translation: CASSPQIGQGYEQYF.

Here the CDR3 reads CASSDTGFQETQYF. CDR3 coding DNA: TGTGCCAGCAGCGATACGGGGTTCCAAGAGACCCAGTACTTC. This rearrangement joins TRBV7-9 to TRBJ2-5, with D possibly TRBD2 on 5 matching bases. V was clipped by 5 bases and J by 1 base, with 11 bases between them. Looked up from germline, CDR1 is SEHNR and CDR2 is FQNEAQ (reference sequence). The CDR3 has 14 amino acids.

This clone appeared a single time. This chain connects TRBV30 to TRBJ1-1; no clear D gene. The germline CDR1 and CDR2 sequences are GTSNPN and SVGIG (reference sequence). The CDR3 is 12 amino acids. Trimming pared 0 bases from V and 3 bases from J, leaving 5 bases between. In nucleotides, the CDR3 is TGTGCCTGGAGTGTACGAGACACTGAAGCTTTCTTT. Translation: CAWSVRDTEAFF.

This chain connects TRBV11-2 to TRBJ1-2; D remains ambiguous. This CDR3 contains 15 residues. With 4 bases removed from V and 3 bases from J, the gap between germline ends came to 15 bases. Per germline, CDR1 SGHAT and CDR2 FQNNGV. The CDR3: CASSYNLGSHYGYTF. In DNA, the CDR3 is TGTGCCAGCAGCTATAATCTGGGGAGCCACTATGGCTACACCTTC.

This sequence joins TRBV5-1 and TRBJ1-2; TRBD1 matches at 9 bases. The CDR3 totals 14 residues. The V gene's germline CDR1 is SGHRS and CDR2 YFSETQ. The J segment lost 1 base and the V segment lost 3 bases, leaving 1 base of the junction unmatched. The CDR3 DNA reads TGCGCCAGCAGCTCGGGACAGGGTAACTATGGCTACACCTTC. It specifies CASSSGQGNYGYTF. The full variable domain, in which reference TRBV5-1 and TRBJ1-2 provide the parts outside the CDR3, is KAGVTQTPRYLIKTRGQQVTLSCSPISGHRSVSWYQQTPGQGLQFLFEYFSETQRNKGNFPGRFSGRQFSNSRSEMNVSTLELGDSALYLCASSSGQGNYGYTFGSGTRLTVV.

The genes are TRBV29-1 and TRBJ1-3; TRBD1 matches 8 bases. Germline CDR1 SQVTM, CDR2 ANQGSEA. V was clipped by 7 bases and J by 0 bases; unmatched bases: 8. The CDR3 contains 15 residues. As DNA, the CDR3 is TGCAGCGCAACGACAGGGGCAATCTCTGGAAACACCATATATTTT. It is translated as CSATTGAISGNTIYF.

The chain joins TRBV5-1 to TRBJ1-1; 7 bases match TRBD1. This CDR3 region has 14 residues. Per germline, CDR1 SGHRS and CDR2 YFSETQ. V gave up 5 bases and J gave up 5 bases; unmatched junction bases: 9. In DNA form, the CDR3 reads TGCGCCAGCAGAGCCGGACAGGTGGGGACTGAAGCTTTCTTT. This encodes CASRAGQVGTEAFF.

The chain has TRBV9 and TRBJ2-7; 8 nucleotides align to TRBD1. The CDR3 length is 15 residues. V lost 4 bases, J lost 7 bases, and 13 bases stayed unmatched. In germline, CDR1 is SGDLS, CDR2 YYNGEE. The DNA for the CDR3 is TGTGCCAGCAGCCCCACCGGGACAGGCCCCTGGGAGCAGTACTTC. This sequence encodes CASSPTGTGPWEQYF.

The chain recombines TRBV7-6 with TRBJ2-7, with 14 bases fitting TRBD2. Germline CDR1 reads SGHVS; CDR2 reads FNYEAQ. This CDR3 is 15 amino acids long. Trimming at V came to 4 bases and at J to 6 bases, leaving 5 bases not matched to a gene. CDR3 protein: CASSSGTSGSGEQYF. CDR3 DNA: TGTGCCAGCAGCTCGGGGACTAGCGGGAGTGGCGAGCAGTACTTC.

The chain links TRBV27 to TRBJ2-7, with a tentative D call TRBD2 (6 bases). The CDR3 is made up of 16 amino acids. With 0 bases removed from V and 2 bases from J, the gap between germline ends came to 14 bases. Germline V CDR1 and CDR2: MNHEY, SMNVEV (reference sequence). CDR3: CASSLSAGTLAYEQYF. CDR3 bases: TGTGCCAGCAGTTTATCGGCGGGGACTCTAGCCTACGAGCAGTACTTC.

This chain joins TRBV19 and TRBJ1-5; D gene uncertain. The germline CDR1 and CDR2 sequences are LNHDA and SQIVND (reference sequence). Trimming took 5 bases from V and 1 from J, leaving 9 bases between them. CDR3 length equals 14 residues. CDR3 protein: CASSARLSNQPQHF. The CDR3 DNA reads TGTGCCAGTAGTGCTCGACTGAGCAATCAGCCCCAGCATTTT. The whole variable domain, filled in from reference TRBV19 and TRBJ1-5, reads DGGITQSPKYLFRKEGQNVTLSCEQNLNHDAMYWYRQDPGQGLRLIYYSQIVNDFQKGDIAEGYSVSREKKESFPLTVTSAQKNPTAFYLCASSARLSNQPQHFGDGTRLSIL.

Here the CDR3 reads CASSLGLKIETQYF. The CDR3 nucleotides are TGTGCCAGCAGCTTGGGTTTAAAAATTGAGACCCAGTACTTC. The chain employs TRBV7-2 and TRBJ2-5; D not resolved. Germline CDR1 and CDR2: SGHTA and FQGNSA. V lost 3 bases and J lost 5, with 13 bases in between. This CDR3 is 14 amino acids long.

This rearrangement joins TRBV27 to TRBJ2-1, with 9 nucleotides matching TRBD2. In germline, CDR1 is MNHEY, CDR2 SMNVEV (reference sequence). The J segment lost 7 bases and the V segment lost 3 bases, leaving 10 bases of the junction unmatched. The CDR3 runs to 16 residues. CDR3 in DNA: TGTGCCAGCAGTTTTCGACCTAGCGGGACCAATAATGAGCAGTTCTTC. Encoded protein: CASSFRPSGTNNEQFF.

This chain uses TRBV2 with TRBJ1-1; D not certain. Germline CDR1 reads SNHLY; CDR2 reads FYNNEI. Trimming removed 7 bases at V and 1 base at J, with 7 bases between. The CDR3 totals 12 residues. CDR3 nucleotides: TGTGCCAGCAATAGGGAGAACACTGAAGCTTTCTTT. This gives the protein CASNRENTEAFF.

V gene TRBV15 combines with J gene TRBJ1-2; D is undetermined. V was clipped by 5 bases and J by 4 bases, with 11 bases between them. This CDR3 region has 13 residues. Germline CDR1 LNHNV, CDR2 YYDKDF (reference sequence). The CDR3 reads CATSPTGSYGYTF. CDR3 nucleotides: TGTGCCACCAGCCCCACCGGTAGCTATGGCTACACCTTC.

Comment on this clone: One end of the junction varies from germline; a read error may be responsible. The chain recombines TRBV2 with TRBJ2-1, with 7 bases fitting TRBD1. The CDR3 totals 11 residues. Germline V lookup: CDR1 SNHLY, CDR2 FYNNEI. CDR3 sequence reads: CASSEDRGELF. The CDR3 nucleotides are TGTGCCAGCAGTGAAGACAGGGGAGAGCTCTTC. The complete variable domain, with remaining parts taken from reference TRBV2 and TRBJ2-1, reads EPEVTQTPSHQVTQMGQEVILRCVPISNHLYFYWYRQILGQKVEFLVSFYNNEISEKSEIFDDQFSVERPDGSNFTLKIRSTKLEDSAMYFCASSEDRGELFGPGTRLTVL.